The text below deals with one T cell receptor (beta chain). This clonotype was picked up a small number of times. Its antigen is currently not known. Per-base quality was not reported, and no clone a single base away is much larger than it. V loses 0 bases of germline sequence and J loses 4 bases, and the interval between the two ends is 6 bases. The CDR3 sequence holds 13 residues, the cysteine and phenylalanine included. The only DNA kept is the CDR3, 39 bases in frame from the first base. From the germline V gene, CDR1 is SGHAT and CDR2 is FQNNGV. The data stem from a study of early T cells in non-severe SARS-CoV-2 infection (dated by TCRdb to 2020 to 2023). Looking at the study overall: Because TCR sequencing relied on bulk RNA taken from unsorted whole blood, pairing of alpha and beta chains was not possible. What the work shows at the level of the full study, not this receptor alone: VDJdb matching was skewed toward anti-spike CD8 responses, so virus-specific expansions were likely underestimated and private and CD4 specificities were missed.

The receptor library was made with 5' RACE. Instrument used: NextSeq 500. Unique molecular identifiers were attached to individual cDNA molecules in the TCR library protocol so that sequencing error and PCR bias could be corrected. Sequencing covered both TCR alpha and beta chains, and within each sample the abundances of alpha and beta sequences were tightly co-correlated. In the original analysis: Decombinator V4 was used to perform V gene, J gene and CDR3 annotation of TCR sequences. TCRs were defined as expanded if a significant change between any two time points was detected under a Poisson model with p below 0.0001. TCR abundances were normalised to the total number of TCRs sequenced in each sample and reported as counts per million. MAIT TCRs were defined by TRAV1-2 paired with TRAJ12, TRAJ20 or TRAJ33, and iNKT TCRs by TRAV10 paired with TRAJ18. A search of VDJdb, accessed on 1 November 2021, was run for TCRs annotated to CMV, EBV and SARS-CoV-2, with TCRs annotated for multiple antigens excluded. TCRdb reworked the public reads: Q25 trimming with fastp, MiXCR clone assembly, productive beta chains retained. All rows with the same CDR3 protein become a single entry with the most common DNA and genes. In this record, the V and J calls reflect TCRdb's handling and not the investigators' own analysis. The sample table holds 50,000 to 65,000 distinct CDR3 sequences, of which less than 9.5% were seen once. The ten top clones hold 4.2% of the sample.

The study was a case-control design nested within a healthcare worker cohort in London, UK, with weekly nasopharyngeal swab PCR tests and blood sampling. Healthcare workers were enrolled in the week of the UK lockdown, from 23 to 31 March 2020, and were followed every week for up to roughly 16 weeks. The rearrangement joined TRBV11-2 to TRBJ1-2, with the D gene not clear enough to name. Material: whole blood. The receptor's source is an adult who was a healthcare worker with PCR-confirmed SARS-CoV-2 infection or an uninfected control (not recorded which). The DNA sequence reads TGTGCCAGCAGCTTAGATCACAGCTATGGCTACACCTTC. This is translated as CASSLDHSYGYTF. When the CDR3 is completed using the reference TRBV11-2 and TRBJ1-2 genes on either side, the full variable domain is EAGVAQSPRYKIIEKRQSVAFWCNPISGHATLYWYQQILGQGPKLLIQFQNNGVVDDSQLPKDRFSAERLKGVDSTLKIQPAKLEDSAVYLCASSLDHSYGYTFGSGTRLTVV.